The clone carrying this T cell receptor beta chain was seen more than once but under ten times. Germline V CDR1 and CDR2: MGHRA, YSYEKL. The V segment lost 4 bases and the J segment 0 bases; nucleotides outside the gene matches: 11. CDR3 length: 18 amino acids. The data belong to a study of patients and donors after allogeneic stem cell transplantation. TCRdb processed the RT-PCR reads anew with MiXCR; each CDR3 protein has one entry. The sample carries roughly 960,000 distinct CDR3 sequences, about a sixth recorded once. The specimen sequenced was blood, either unsorted or a sorted T cell fraction (not recorded which). The sequence came from a human donor who was either an allogeneic HSCT recipient or a stem cell or donor lymphocyte infusion donor (not recorded which). It is not recorded whose cells these are; they may come from a transplant donor. V and J are TRBV4-1 and TRBJ2-2; TRBD1 agrees at 7 bases. The CDR3 DNA sequence: TGCGCCAGCAGCCGCATTGGTGGAACAGGGGCGAACACCGGGGAGCTGTTTTTT. Translating gives CASSRIGGTGANTGELFF.